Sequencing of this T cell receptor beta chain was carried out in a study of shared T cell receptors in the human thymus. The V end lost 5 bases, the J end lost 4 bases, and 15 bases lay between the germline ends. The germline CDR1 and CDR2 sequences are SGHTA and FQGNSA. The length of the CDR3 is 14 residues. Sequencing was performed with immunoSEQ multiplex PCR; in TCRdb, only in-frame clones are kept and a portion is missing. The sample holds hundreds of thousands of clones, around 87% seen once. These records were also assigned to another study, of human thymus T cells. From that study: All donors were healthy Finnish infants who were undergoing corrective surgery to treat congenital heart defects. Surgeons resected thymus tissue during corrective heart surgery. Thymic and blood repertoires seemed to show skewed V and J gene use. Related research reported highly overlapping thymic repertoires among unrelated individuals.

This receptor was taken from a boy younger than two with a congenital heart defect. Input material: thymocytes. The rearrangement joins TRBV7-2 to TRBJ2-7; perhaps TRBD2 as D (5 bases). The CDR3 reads CASSPFLDSYEQYF. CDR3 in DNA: TGTGCCAGCAGCCCCTTCTTGGACTCATACGAGCAGTACTTC.